A single TCR beta chain is shown here with its context. The germline V gene has CDR1 KGHDR and CDR2 SFDVKD. There are 15 residues in the CDR3. V shed 4 bases, J shed 5 bases, and the junction held 6 bases outside the gene matches. Participants' own reports of clinical history determined their cohort assignment. The entry originates in a study of blood T cell repertoires in COVID-19. Per the authors' pipeline: For nucleated cells, counts were estimated from reference gene primer amplification. The data were produced by immunoSEQ multiplex PCR, yet TCRdb's version contains in-frame clones alone and is incomplete. The D gene and trimming were derived from the DNA, and the V and J assignments and clone size from that table. Here the sample spans 150,000 or so clones, roughly 87% being singletons.

This sequence joins TRBV24-1 and TRBJ2-1, with 8 bases that match TRBD1. This TCR came from a woman aged 40 to 50 who had been exposed to COVID-19. Sequencing was carried out using PBMCs or T cells enriched from blood (not recorded which). CDR3 nucleotide sequence: TGTGCCACCAGTGACCGGACAGGGTCACACAATGAGCAGTTCTTC. Translation gives CATSDRTGSHNEQFF.